This section outlines one T cell receptor beta chain sequence together with its context. Antigen: not known. This entry is derived from a study of T cell responses to AZD1222 COVID-19 vaccine. Study in general: Second-dose schedules of about 4 or about 12 weeks were combined. The study, taken as a whole, reports: Researchers report vaccine-associated CD4 TCRs spanning spike, with dominance at 160-218 and 743-854.

Assay used: immunoSEQ multiplex PCR; TCRdb lists only in-frame clones, some missing. This sample has 120,000 to 150,000 clones; 70% to 90% occur once, and the top ten carry over 12%. The CDR3 is made up of 12 amino acids. The germline gives CDR1 ENHRY, CDR2 SYGVKD. V was clipped by 6 bases and J by 6 bases; unmatched bases: 5. The chain has TRBV10-3 and TRBJ2-7, with 7 nucleotides matching TRBD2. The origin of this receptor is an adult in good health. This sample comprised peripheral blood, obtained on day 0 of AZD1222 vaccination. The CDR3 loop is CAIRAGLGEQYF. CDR3 DNA: TGTGCCATCAGAGCGGGGTTGGGCGAGCAGTACTTC.